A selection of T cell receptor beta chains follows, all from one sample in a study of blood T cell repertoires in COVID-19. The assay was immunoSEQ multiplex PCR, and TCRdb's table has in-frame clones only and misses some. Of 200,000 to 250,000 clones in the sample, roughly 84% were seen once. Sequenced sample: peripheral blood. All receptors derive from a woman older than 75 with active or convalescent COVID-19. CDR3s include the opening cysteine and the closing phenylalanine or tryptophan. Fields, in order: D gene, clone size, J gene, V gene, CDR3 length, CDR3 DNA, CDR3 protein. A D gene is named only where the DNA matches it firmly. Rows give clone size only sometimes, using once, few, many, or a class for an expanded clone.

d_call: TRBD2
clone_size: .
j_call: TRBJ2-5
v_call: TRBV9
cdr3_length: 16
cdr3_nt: TGTGCCAGCAGCCCCGGACTAGCGGGGAATCAAGAGACCCAGTACTTC
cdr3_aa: CASSPGLAGNQETQYF

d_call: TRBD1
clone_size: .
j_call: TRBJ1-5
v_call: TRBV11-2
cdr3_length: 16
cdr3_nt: TGTGCCAGCAGCTTAGGAGGACAGGGCGGCAATCAGCCCCAGCATTTT
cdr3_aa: CASSLGGQGGNQPQHF

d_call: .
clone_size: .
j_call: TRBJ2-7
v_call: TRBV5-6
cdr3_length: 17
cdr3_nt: TGTGCCAGCAGCCGAATCCATCGGACAGCCCGGAACTACGAGCAGTACTTC
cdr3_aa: CASSRIHRTARNYEQYF

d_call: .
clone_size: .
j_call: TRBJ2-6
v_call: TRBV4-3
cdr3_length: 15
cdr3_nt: TGCGCCAGCAGCCAAGGACAGGCTGGGGCCAACGTCCTGACTTTC
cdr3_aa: CASSQGQAGANVLTF

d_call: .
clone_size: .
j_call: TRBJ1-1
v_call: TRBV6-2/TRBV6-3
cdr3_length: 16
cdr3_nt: TGTGCCAGCAGTTACGGAATTGGACAGTTGAACACTGAAGCTTTCTTT
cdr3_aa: CASSYGIGQLNTEAFF

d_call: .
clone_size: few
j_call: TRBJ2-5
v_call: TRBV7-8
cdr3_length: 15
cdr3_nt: TGTGCCAGCAGCCCCCCGGGCCGGGATGGGGAGACCCAGTACTTC
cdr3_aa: CASSPPGRDGETQYF

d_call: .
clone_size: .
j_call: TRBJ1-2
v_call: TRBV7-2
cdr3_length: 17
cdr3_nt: TGTGCCAGCAGCTCGACCGGAACACAGGGTGATCGAAATGGCTACACCTTC
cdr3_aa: CASSSTGTQGDRNGYTF

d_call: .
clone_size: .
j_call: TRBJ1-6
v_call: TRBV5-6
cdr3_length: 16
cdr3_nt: TGTGCCAGCAGCTTGGCGGGGAAGTCCTATAATTCACCCCTCCACTTT
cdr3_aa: CASSLAGKSYNSPLHF

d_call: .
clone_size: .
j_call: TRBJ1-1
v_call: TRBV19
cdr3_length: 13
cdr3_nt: TGTGCCAGTAGTACCACAGGGTACACTGAAGCTTTCTTT
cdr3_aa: CASSTTGYTEAFF

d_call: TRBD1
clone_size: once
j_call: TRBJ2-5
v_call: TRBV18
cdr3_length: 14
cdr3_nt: TGTGCCAGCTCACCCGACAGGGGTACAGAGACCCAGTACTTC
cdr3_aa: CASSPDRGTETQYF

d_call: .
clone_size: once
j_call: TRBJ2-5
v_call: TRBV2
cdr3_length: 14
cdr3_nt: TGTGCCAGCAACGGGGGGACAGGCGAAGAGACCCAGTACTTC
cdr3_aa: CASNGGTGEETQYF

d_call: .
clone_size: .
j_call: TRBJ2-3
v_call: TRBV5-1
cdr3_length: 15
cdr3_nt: TGCGCCAGCAGCTTGGGGCCGTCTAGCACAGATACGCAGTATTTT
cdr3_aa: CASSLGPSSTDTQYF

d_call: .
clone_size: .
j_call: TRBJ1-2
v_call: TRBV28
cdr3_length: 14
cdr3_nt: TGTGCCAGCAGTTTATCATTCCTAACGAACGGCTACACCTTC
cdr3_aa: CASSLSFLTNGYTF

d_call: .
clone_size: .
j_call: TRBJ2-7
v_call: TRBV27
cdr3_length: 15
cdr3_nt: TGTGCCAGCAGTCCAGTGGGACTCCCGGTTGTCGAGCAGTACTTC
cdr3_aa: CASSPVGLPVVEQYF

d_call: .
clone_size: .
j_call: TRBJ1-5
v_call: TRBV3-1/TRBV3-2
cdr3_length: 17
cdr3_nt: TGTGCCAGCAGCCAAGATAATACAGCCCCAAGGGGTCAGCCCCAGCATTTT
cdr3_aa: CASSQDNTAPRGQPQHF

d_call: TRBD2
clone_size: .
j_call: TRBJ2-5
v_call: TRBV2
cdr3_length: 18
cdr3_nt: TGTGCCAGCAGTGAGGGCCTCTTAGCGGGGGGGCCAGGGGAGACCCAGTACTTC
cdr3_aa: CASSEGLLAGGPGETQYF

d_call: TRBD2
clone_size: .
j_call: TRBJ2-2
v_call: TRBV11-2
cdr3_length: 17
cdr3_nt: TGTGCCAGCAGCTTAGGCTCAGGACTAGCGGGTACCGGGGAGCTGTTTTTT
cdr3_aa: CASSLGSGLAGTGELFF

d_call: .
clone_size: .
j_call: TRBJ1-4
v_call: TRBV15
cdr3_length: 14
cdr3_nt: TGTGCCACCAGCATTTCGGGGATCGGTGAAAAACTGTTTTTT
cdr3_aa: CATSISGIGEKLFF

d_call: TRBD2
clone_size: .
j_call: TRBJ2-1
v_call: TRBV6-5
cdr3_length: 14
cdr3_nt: TGTGCCAGTTGGCTAGCGGACTCATACAATGAGCAGTTCTTC
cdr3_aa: CASWLADSYNEQFF

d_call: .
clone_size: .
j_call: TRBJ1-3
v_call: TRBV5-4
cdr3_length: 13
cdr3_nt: TGTGCCAGCAGCGGAACAGGTGGAAACACCATATATTTT
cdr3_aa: CASSGTGGNTIYF

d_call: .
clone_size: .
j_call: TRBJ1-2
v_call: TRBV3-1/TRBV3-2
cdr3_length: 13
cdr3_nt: TGTGCCAGCAGCCGGGCAGGGCACTATGGCTACACCTTC
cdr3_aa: CASSRAGHYGYTF

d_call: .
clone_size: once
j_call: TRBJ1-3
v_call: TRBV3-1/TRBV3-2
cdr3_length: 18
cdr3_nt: TGTGCCAGCAGCCCCCGGAACGGTGGCGCGGGCACTGGAAACACCATATATTTT
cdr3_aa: CASSPRNGGAGTGNTIYF

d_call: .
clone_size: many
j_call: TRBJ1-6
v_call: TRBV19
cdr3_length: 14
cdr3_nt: TGTGCCAGTAGTCTTGCCCAGGGAAATTCACCCCTCCACTTT
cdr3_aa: CASSLAQGNSPLHF

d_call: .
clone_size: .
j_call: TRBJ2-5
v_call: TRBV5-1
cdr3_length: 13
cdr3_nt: TGCGCCAGCAGCTTGGACAGGGCAGAGACCCAGTACTTC
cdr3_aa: CASSLDRAETQYF